Following are 27 T cell receptor beta chains from one sample sequenced in a study of cytomegalovirus exposure and HLA in healthy donors (dated by TCRdb to 2017 to 2019). The receptor library was made with the immunoSEQ multiplex PCR assay. The multiplex PCR relied on a mix of 60 forward primers for TCR Vbeta segments and 13 reverse primers for TCR Jbeta segments. In TCRdb, the immuneACCESS table is reduced to in-frame sequences with V and J assigned. These tables do not hold every clone; where another copy was compared, an unresolved V gene accounts for under half, and the others remain unexplained. Here the sample has about 60,000 clones; about 76% occur a single time. Around 2.6% of the sample belongs to the ten largest clones. Sequences were obtained from PBMCs. The receptors were gathered from a female donor in good health and CMV-seronegative.

The V call is TRBV28, the J call TRBJ1-4, with 9 bases identical to TRBD1. This CDR3 comprises 15 residues. Trimming took 4 bases from V and 7 from J; bases not matched to a gene: 7. Germline CDR1 and CDR2: MDHEN and SYDVKM. The CDR3, as DNA: TGTGCCAGCAGTTCCCGACAGGGGGGCGGTGAAAAACTGTTTTTT. Translation gives CASSSRQGGGEKLFF.

This chain joins TRBV10-3 and TRBJ2-7, with 8 bases matching TRBD2. CDR1 ENHRY and CDR2 SYGVKD come from the germline V gene. This CDR3 region has 13 residues. V lost 11 bases, J lost 4 bases, and 10 bases stayed unmatched. This CDR3 is CASTAGANYEQYF. For the CDR3, the DNA is TGTGCCTCAACAGCGGGAGCCAATTACGAGCAGTACTTC.

The chain recombines TRBV10-3 with TRBJ1-1, with TRBD1 matching 8 bases. CDR1 and CDR2 from the germline V gene are ENHRY and SYGVKD. V shed 6 bases, J shed 5 bases, and the junction held 11 bases outside the gene matches. The CDR3 is 15 amino acids. The CDR3 DNA is TGTGCCATCAGCGCGAAGGACAGGGAGGGGACTGAAGCTTTCTTT. Protein: CAISAKDREGTEAFF.

The chain combines TRBV28 with TRBJ1-2, with TRBD1 matching over 7 bases. J was trimmed by 8 bases and V by 3 bases; bases with no gene match: 9. Germline V lookup: CDR1 MDHEN, CDR2 SYDVKM. CDR3 length equals 14 residues. The CDR3, as DNA: TGTGCCAGCAGTTTGGCCAGGGGGATACGGGGCTACACCTTC. It encodes CASSLARGIRGYTF.

The chain joins TRBV9 to TRBJ1-6; possible D gene TRBD1, 6 bases. The germline V gene encodes CDR1 SGDLS and CDR2 YYNGEE. The ends were cut back, 0 bases at V and 6 bases at J, with 10 bases in the middle. There are 15 residues in the CDR3. The CDR3 bases are TGTGCCAGCAGCGTAGAGACAGGAGCTAATTCACCCCTCCACTTT. Translation: CASSVETGANSPLHF.

The rearrangement links TRBV5-6 to TRBJ1-4, with D perhaps TRBD1 (6 bases). The CDR3 totals 16 residues. The germline gives CDR1 SGHDT, CDR2 YYEEEE. V lost 3 bases to trimming and J lost 8 bases, with 20 bases between them. The CDR3 coding sequence is TGTGCCAGCAGCTACACCGTGGGGGCCGTCGGGGAAAAACTGTTTTTT. Its translation: CASSYTVGAVGEKLFF.

The rearrangement links TRBV19 to TRBJ1-2, with a possible D match to TRBD1 (5 bases). This CDR3 spans 14 amino acids. The germline gives CDR1 LNHDA, CDR2 SQIVND (reference sequence). The V end was cut by 5 bases, the J end by 7 bases, with 17 bases between. The CDR3 loop reads CASSSLQTVSGYTF. CDR3 DNA sequence: TGTGCCAGTAGTTCCCTCCAGACAGTTTCTGGCTACACCTTC. Full variable domain (rest looked up from reference TRBV19 and TRBJ1-2): DGGITQSPKYLFRKEGQNVTLSCEQNLNHDAMYWYRQDPGQGLRLIYYSQIVNDFQKGDIAEGYSVSREKKESFPLTVTSAQKNPTAFYLCASSSLQTVSGYTFGSGTRLTVV.

This clone was seen a few times. This chain connects TRBV2 to TRBJ1-5, with a tentative D call TRBD1 (5 bases). Deletions cut 1 base from V and 3 bases from J, with 7 bases between. The V gene's germline CDR1 is SNHLY and CDR2 FYNNEI. CDR3 length: 14 residues. CDR3 region: CASSEGQYNQPQHF. The CDR3 DNA reads TGTGCCAGCAGTGAAGGACAGTACAATCAGCCCCAGCATTTT. Using reference TRBV2 and TRBJ1-5 for the parts outside the CDR3, the full variable domain is EPEVTQTPSHQVTQMGQEVILRCVPISNHLYFYWYRQILGQKVEFLVSFYNNEISEKSEIFDDQFSVERPDGSNFTLKIRSTKLEDSAMYFCASSEGQYNQPQHFGDGTRLSIL.

This sequence joins TRBV28 and TRBJ2-5, with D unclear. The DNA end lines up better with TRBJ2-7; the J call may be wrong. The CDR3 is 16 amino acids. Germline assignment: CDR1 MDHEN and CDR2 SYDVKM. In nucleotides, the CDR3 is TGTGCCAGCAGTTTTTCGCTTCATGGCCTCGGGTACGAGCAGTACTTC. Translating it yields CASSFSLHGLGYEQYF.

This clone was picked up a small number of times. Mismatch with germline at one junction end may stem from a read error. The chain's CDR3 is CASSRWDSHEQYF. CDR3 sequence (DNA): TGTGCCAGCAGCAGGTGGGACTCCCACGAGCAGTACTTC. The chain joins TRBV5-6 to TRBJ2-7, with D tentatively TRBD2 (6 bases). The CDR3 is 13 residues long. The V gene's germline CDR1 is SGHDT and CDR2 YYEEEE.

The sample holds a few counts of this clone. CDR3: CASSPSGNYGYTF. CDR3 nucleotide sequence: TGTGCCAGCAGCCCCAGCGGGAACTATGGCTACACCTTC. J is TRBJ1-2 and V is TRBV7-2; no firm D call. V lost 5 bases, J lost 2 bases, and 9 bases lay in between. Germline V gives CDR1 SGHTA, CDR2 FQGNSA. The CDR3 extends over 13 amino acids.

The rearrangement links TRBV5-6 to TRBJ2-1; tentatively, D is TRBD1 (5 bases). The germline CDR1 and CDR2 sequences are SGHDT and YYEEEE. CDR3 length equals 12 residues. The ends were cut back, 4 bases at V and 11 bases at J, with 13 bases in the middle. The CDR3 spells CASSDQGSKQFF. The CDR3 DNA reads as TGTGCCAGCAGCGATCAGGGTAGTAAGCAGTTCTTC. Together with reference TRBV5-6 and TRBJ2-1, the CDR3 gives the full variable domain: DAGVTQSPTHLIKTRGQQVTLRCSPKSGHDTVSWYQQALGQGPQFIFQYYEEEERQRGNFPDRFSGHQFPNYSSELNVNALLLGDSALYLCASSDQGSKQFFGPGTRLTVL.

The chain is built from TRBV2 and TRBJ2-7; D not resolved. The germline V gene has CDR1 SNHLY and CDR2 FYNNEI. Trimming cost V 3 bases and J 4 bases, with 13 bases left between them. The CDR3 loop spans 14 amino acids. CDR3 loop: CASSENSSWYEQYF. DNA of the CDR3: TGTGCCAGCAGTGAGAATAGTTCGTGGTACGAGCAGTACTTC.

V and J are TRBV2 and TRBJ1-2; TRBD1 matches 11 bases. There are 13 residues in the CDR3. Trimming cost V 6 bases and J 6 bases; bases outside gene matches: 3. Germline values: CDR1 SNHLY, CDR2 FYNNEI. The CDR3, as DNA: TGTGCCAGCAGGCGGACAGGGGGCGATGGCTACACCTTC. This codes for CASRRTGGDGYTF.

The chain combines TRBV5-4 with TRBJ2-5; D perhaps matches TRBD2 (5 bases). Trimming cost V 1 base and J 4 bases, with 8 bases left between them. Germline CDR1 and CDR2: SGHNT and YYREEE (reference sequence). This CDR3 is built from 13 residues. CDR3 DNA: TGTGCCAGCAGCTTGTATGCGGGAGAGACCCAGTACTTC. The encoded protein is CASSLYAGETQYF.

Comment on this clone: A read error may produce the germline difference seen at one junction end. The genes are TRBV5-6 and TRBJ1-3; D gene uncertain. The CDR3 consists of 14 residues. Germline values: CDR1 SGHDT, CDR2 YYEEEE. DNA of the CDR3: TGTGCCAGCAGCTTGCACGATTCTGGAGACACCATATATTTT. Translating it yields CASSLHDSGDTIYF.

The rearrangement uses TRBV11-2 and TRBJ2-2, with 7 nucleotides matching TRBD1. J gave up 1 base and V 3 bases, and 5 bases lay outside the gene matches. This CDR3 is 16 amino acids long. Germline CDR1 reads SGHAT; CDR2 reads FQNNGV. CDR3 amino acids: CASSFGQEVNTGELFF. The CDR3 nucleotides are TGTGCCAGCAGCTTTGGACAGGAAGTGAACACCGGGGAGCTGTTTTTT.

This sequence joins TRBV4-1 and TRBJ2-4, with 7 nucleotides matching TRBD1. CDR3 length: 17 amino acids. Germline V gene sequence: CDR1 MGHRA, CDR2 YSYEKL. With V trimmed by 3 bases and J by 4 bases, 12 bases remained unmatched. The CDR3 region has the DNA TGCGCCAGCAGCCAGGCCGAGGGGGCGACCCGAAAAAACATTCAGTACTTC. Protein sequence: CASSQAEGATRKNIQYF.

This clone has only one observation. The chain carries TRBV28 and TRBJ2-7; weak D call: TRBD2 (6 bases). Trimming removed 6 bases at V and 3 bases at J, with 18 bases between. This CDR3 contains 15 residues. Germline-derived CDR1 and CDR2 are MDHEN and SYDVKM. CDR3 nucleotides: TGTGCCAGCAGGATGTCACTAGCTTCGGTCTACGAGCAGTACTTC. This encodes CASRMSLASVYEQYF.

V gene TRBV21-1 combines with J gene TRBJ1-4; the D call TRBD1 from the table was never checked on the DNA. TRBV21-1 is annotated as a pseudogene. This CDR3 is built from 17 residues. Here the CDR3 reads CASSKAGQGAVREKLFF. DNA of the CDR3: TGTGCCAGCAGCAAGGCGGGACAGGGGGCGGTTCGTGAAAAACTGTTTTTT.

This clone occurred a few times. The chain has TRBV6-1 and TRBJ1-5, with TRBD1 matching 9 bases. Trimming took 4 bases from V and 6 from J; bases not matched to a gene: 13. The germline CDR1 and CDR2 sequences are MNHNS and SASEGT. This CDR3 spans 17 amino acids. As DNA, the CDR3 is TGTGCCAGCAGTGCTCGGGCGGGACAGGGTTTAAGTCAGCCCCAGCATTTT. Its protein product is CASSARAGQGLSQPQHF.

V and J are TRBV11-2 and TRBJ1-1, with D perhaps TRBD1 (5 bases). Germline-derived CDR1 and CDR2 are SGHAT and FQNNGV. The CDR3 loop spans 14 amino acids. V was trimmed by 8 bases and J by 10 bases, leaving 23 bases between them. CDR3 sequence reads: CASPPAGRSGGAFF. For the CDR3, the DNA is TGTGCCAGCCCCCCCGCCGGGCGGTCGGGGGGAGCTTTCTTT. The full variable domain, rest sourced from reference TRBV11-2 and TRBJ1-1, is EAGVAQSPRYKIIEKRQSVAFWCNPISGHATLYWYQQILGQGPKLLIQFQNNGVVDDSQLPKDRFSAERLKGVDSTLKIQPAKLEDSAVYLCASPPAGRSGGAFFGQGTRLTVV.

This chain connects TRBV29-1 to TRBJ2-1; 7 bases are shared with TRBD2. CDR1 and CDR2 (germline): SQVTM, ANQGSEA. There are 13 residues in the CDR3. The V gene end was trimmed by 6 bases and the J gene end by 3 bases; junction bases not matched to a gene: 5. The CDR3 bases are TGCAGCGTGGGGGGGACGGGCTACAATGAGCAGTTCTTC. It codes for CSVGGTGYNEQFF.

This rearrangement joins TRBV18 to TRBJ1-2; no firm D call. CDR1 is KGHSH, CDR2 LQKENI, per germline. CDR3 length equals 15 residues. Trimming left V 3 bases short and J 3 bases short, with 14 bases between. The CDR3 sequence: CASSPSRLADYGYTF. The CDR3 DNA reads as TGTGCCAGCTCACCGTCTCGGTTAGCAGACTATGGCTACACCTTC.

The rearrangement uses TRBV5-1 and TRBJ1-6; D remains unclear. Trimming shortened V by 5 bases and J by 10 bases, and 19 bases separated the two germline ends. CDR1 is SGHRS and CDR2 is YFSETQ in the germline V gene. The CDR3 length is 15 residues. CDR3 coding DNA: TGCGCCAGCAGTCAAGGTTCACCCGGCGGGTCACCCCTCCACTTT. This sequence encodes CASSQGSPGGSPLHF.

V is TRBV18 and J is TRBJ2-1; 7 bases line up with TRBD2. There are 16 residues in the CDR3. Per germline, CDR1 KGHSH and CDR2 LQKENI. J lost 7 bases, V lost 2 bases, and 11 bases had no gene match. The CDR3 spells CASSPDQLAVGNEQFF. The CDR3 nucleotides read TGTGCCAGCTCACCAGATCAGCTAGCGGTCGGGAATGAGCAGTTCTTC.

The chain carries TRBV4-1 and TRBJ1-4; TRBD1 matches 10 bases. The ends lost 4 bases at V and 6 bases at J; junction bases unmatched: 14. Per the germline V gene, CDR1 is MGHRA and CDR2 is YSYEKL. There are 18 residues in the CDR3. The CDR3 nucleotides are TGCGCCAGCAGCCTAACCTCACGTGTAGGACAGGGGGATGAAAAACTGTTTTTT. Translation gives CASSLTSRVGQGDEKLFF.